This T cell receptor (beta chain) was retrieved from a study of shared clonotypes between healthy human individuals. Study-level information: Donors, aged 18 to 49, were a couple of women and three men.

CD45RO negativity and positive selection for CCR7 defined naive CD8 cells, a population that excluded terminally differentiated effector memory CD45RA+ cells. This CDR3 spans 15 amino acids. From germline, CDR1 is MGHRA and CDR2 YSYEKL. The V and J ends lost 1 base and 3 bases respectively, with 12 bases between them. Once extracted for a subset, genomic DNA was divided evenly among several immunoSEQ plates. Profiled with immunoSEQ multiplex PCR; TCRdb holds only in-frame clones, not every one. The sample shows some 2.1 million clones, 93% of them seen only once. The chain uses TRBV4-1 and TRBJ1-2; D not resolved. The source material was naive CD8+ T cells from PBMCs. This receptor was identified in a man between 18 and 35 years old in good health. Some clones in this sample may be carry-over from other donors' samples. Here the CDR3 DNA reads TGCGCCAGCAGCCAAGTAGTTCCAGGAGACTATGGCTACACCTTC. This sequence encodes CASSQVVPGDYGYTF.